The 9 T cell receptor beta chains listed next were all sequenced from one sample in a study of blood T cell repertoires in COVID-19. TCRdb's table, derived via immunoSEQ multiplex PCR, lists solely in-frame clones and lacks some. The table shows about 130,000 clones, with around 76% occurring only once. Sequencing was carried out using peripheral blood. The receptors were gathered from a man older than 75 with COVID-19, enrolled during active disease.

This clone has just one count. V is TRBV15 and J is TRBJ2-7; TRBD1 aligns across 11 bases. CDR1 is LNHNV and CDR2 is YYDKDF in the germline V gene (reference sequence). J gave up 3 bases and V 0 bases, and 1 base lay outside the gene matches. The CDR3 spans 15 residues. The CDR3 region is CATSREGTGGYEQYF. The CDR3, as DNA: TGTGCCACCAGCAGAGAAGGGACAGGGGGCTACGAGCAGTACTTC.

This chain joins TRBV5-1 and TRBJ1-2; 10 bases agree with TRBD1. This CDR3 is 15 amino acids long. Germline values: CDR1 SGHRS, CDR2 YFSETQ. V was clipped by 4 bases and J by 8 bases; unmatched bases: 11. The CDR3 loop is CASSPTPGQGQGYTF. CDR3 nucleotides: TGCGCCAGCAGCCCAACTCCGGGACAGGGGCAAGGCTACACCTTC.

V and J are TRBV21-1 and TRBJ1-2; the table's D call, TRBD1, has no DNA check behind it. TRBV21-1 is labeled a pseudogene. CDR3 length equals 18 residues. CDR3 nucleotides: TGTGCCAGCAGCAAAGTAACGGACAGAGTCCTTTTCTACTATGGCTACACCTTC. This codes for CASSKVTDRVLFYYGYTF.

The CDR3 sequence is CSATTGANYGYTF. CDR3 DNA: TGCAGCGCTACGACAGGAGCTAACTATGGCTACACCTTC. The chain carries TRBV29-1 and TRBJ1-2; D may be TRBD1 (6 bases). CDR3 size: 13 residues. Trimming shortened V by 7 bases and J by 0 bases, and 12 bases separated the two germline ends. Germline assignment: CDR1 SQVTM and CDR2 ANQGSEA.

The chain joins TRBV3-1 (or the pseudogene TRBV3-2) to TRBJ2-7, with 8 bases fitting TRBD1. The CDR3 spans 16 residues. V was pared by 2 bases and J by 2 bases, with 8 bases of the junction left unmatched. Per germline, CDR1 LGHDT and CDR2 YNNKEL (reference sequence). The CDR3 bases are TGTGCCAGCAGCCAACCGGGACAGGCGACCGCCTACGAGCAGTACTTC. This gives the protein CASSQPGQATAYEQYF.

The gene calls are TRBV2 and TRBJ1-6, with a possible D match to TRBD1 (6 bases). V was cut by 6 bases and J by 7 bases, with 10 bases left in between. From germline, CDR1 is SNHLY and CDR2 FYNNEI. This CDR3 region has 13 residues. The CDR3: CASRGQGNSPLHF. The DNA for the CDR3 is TGTGCCAGCAGGGGTCAGGGGAATTCACCCCTCCACTTT.

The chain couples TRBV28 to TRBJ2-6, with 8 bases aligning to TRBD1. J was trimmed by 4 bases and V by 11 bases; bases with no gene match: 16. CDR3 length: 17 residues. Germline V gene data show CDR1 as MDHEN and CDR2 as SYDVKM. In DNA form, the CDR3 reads TGTGCCTCACAGGGTCGGCCAGGGGGCTCCGGGGCCAACGTCCTGACTTTC. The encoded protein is CASQGRPGGSGANVLTF.

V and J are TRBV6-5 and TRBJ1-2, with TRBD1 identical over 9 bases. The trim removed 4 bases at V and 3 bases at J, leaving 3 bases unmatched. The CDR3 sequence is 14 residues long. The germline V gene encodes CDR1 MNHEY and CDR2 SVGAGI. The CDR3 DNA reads TGTGCCAGCAGTTGGGACAGGGCATACTATGGCTACACCTTC. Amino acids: CASSWDRAYYGYTF.

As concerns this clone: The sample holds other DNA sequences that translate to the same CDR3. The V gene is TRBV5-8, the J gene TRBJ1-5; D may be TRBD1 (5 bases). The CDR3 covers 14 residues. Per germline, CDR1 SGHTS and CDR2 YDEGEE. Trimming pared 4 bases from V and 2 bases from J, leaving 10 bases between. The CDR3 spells CASSGRVGNQPQHF. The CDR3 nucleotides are TGTGCCAGCAGCGGCAGGGTCGGCAATCAGCCCCAGCATTTT.